The subject of this entry is one TCR beta chain. No cognate antigen has been identified for it. Base qualities are not at hand, and no much larger clone is one base apart. Reading from cysteine to phenylalanine, the CDR3 counts 15 amino acids. The only DNA kept is the CDR3, 45 bases in frame from the first base. The germline V and J ends show losses of 3 bases and 9 bases respectively, and no gene match explains 15 bases of the junction. The germline V gene (reference sequence) sets CDR1 to DFQATT and CDR2 to SNEGSKA. Enrolling through a virtual design, the prospective study's participants ranged in age from roughly 18 to 100 years and lived across roughly 23 United States geographic areas. Cohort assignment in the prospective study relied on participant-reported clinical history from a screening survey and a study questionnaire. A participant counted as exposed if, within 2 weeks of entering the study, that participant had been in contact with someone who had a PCR-confirmed or clinician-diagnosed COVID-19 case. In the prospective study, whole blood, serum and a nasopharyngeal or oropharyngeal swab were collected from each participant by mobile phlebotomists. Over a roughly 2-month period, participants in the prospective study had the option of providing additional blood draws and questionnaires. Prospective study blood samples were shipped either frozen or at room temperature before DNA extraction.

This sample was included in a study of blood T cell repertoires in COVID-19 (dated by TCRdb to about 2020). Looking at the study overall: The collaborator samples originated in the United States, Italy and Spain and spanned the acute and convalescent phases of COVID-19. The material from the prospective study consisted of cDNA or gDNA derived from T cells, B-cell-depleted T cells, or PBMCs. Subjects who had been exposed to COVID-19, were actively infected with it, or had recovered from it provided the deeply sampled blood TCRbeta repertoires that made up the dataset. The repertoires were made available in a free public database intended to serve as a resource for research on the immune response to SARS-CoV-2. The samples were drawn from the first 160 participants of the ongoing ImmuneRACE study and from over 950 subjects provided by 6 global collaborators. The sample metadata nearly always contained a de-identified subject ID, COVID-19 status, age in years and sex. HLA class I and class II types, where available, came from metadata supplied by the sample provider rather than from assay-based typing. What the research found in general, with its limitations: How much clinical and demographic metadata was included differed by source and by participant, and the metadata was provided uncurated.

TCRbeta CDR3 regions were amplified from genomic DNA using the immunoSEQ Assay, a bias-controlled multiplex PCR. Processing in the source paper ran as follows. The number of nucleated cells in each sample was estimated by amplification of reference gene primers within the assay. Sequence reads were collapsed and filtered to measure the absolute abundance of every unique TCRbeta CDR3 rearrangement. For each sample, productive Simpson clonality was calculated as the square root of Simpson's diversity index over productive rearrangements. TCRdb provides this immuneACCESS table in a form limited to in-frame rearrangements. Some clones are lacking; in checked studies, under half of them reflect an unresolved V gene, and why the rest are absent is not known. V, J and clone size are those of that table, while D and trimming were read from the DNA. This sample is represented by 270,000 or so clones; around 83% of them were singletons. Approximately 6.6% of the sample belongs to the ten largest clones.

The sample was PBMCs or T cells enriched from blood (not recorded which). The chain links TRBV20-1 with TRBJ2-5, with 8 middle bases fitting TRBD2. The sequence was collected from a woman in her forties or fifties who had been exposed to COVID-19. The CDR3 protein sequence reads: CSASRVAGLSRAQYF. The nucleotide sequence is TGCAGTGCTAGTAGGGTAGCGGGGTTATCCAGGGCCCAGTACTTC.